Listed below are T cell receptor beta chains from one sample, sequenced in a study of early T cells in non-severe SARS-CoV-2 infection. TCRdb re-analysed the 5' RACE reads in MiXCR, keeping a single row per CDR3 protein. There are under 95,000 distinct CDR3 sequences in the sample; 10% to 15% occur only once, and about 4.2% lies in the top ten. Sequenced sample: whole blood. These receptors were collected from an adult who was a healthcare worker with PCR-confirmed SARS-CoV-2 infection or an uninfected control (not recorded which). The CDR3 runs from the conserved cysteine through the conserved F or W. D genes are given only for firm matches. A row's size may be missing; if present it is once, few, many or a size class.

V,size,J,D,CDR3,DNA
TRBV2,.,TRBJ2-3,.,CASSGRTGTDTQYF,TGTGCCAGCAGTGGACGGACCGGCACAGATACGCAGTATTTT
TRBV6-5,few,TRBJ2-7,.,CASSYSAVSYEQYF,TGTGCCAGCAGTTACTCGGCGGTTTCCTACGAGCAGTACTTC
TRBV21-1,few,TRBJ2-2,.,CASSKNGRAAGELFF,TGTGCCAGCAGCAAGAACGGGAGAGCGGCCGGGGAGCTGTTTTTT
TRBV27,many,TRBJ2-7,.,CASSPTWGREQYF,TGTGCCAGCAGTCCCACGTGGGGGAGGGAGCAGTACTTC
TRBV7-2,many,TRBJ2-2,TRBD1,CASSPGGQGATGELFF,TGTGCCAGCAGTCCGGGAGGACAGGGGGCCACCGGGGAGCTGTTTTTT
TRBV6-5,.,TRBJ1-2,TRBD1,CASIGQGFGYTF,TGTGCCAGCATCGGACAGGGCTTTGGCTACACCTTC
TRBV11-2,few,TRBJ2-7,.,CASSFADSYEQYF,TGTGCCAGCAGCTTCGCGGACTCCTACGAGCAGTACTTC
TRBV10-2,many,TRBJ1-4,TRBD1,CASSERDSTNEKLFF,TGCGCCAGCAGTGAAAGGGACAGTACTAATGAAAAACTGTTTTTT
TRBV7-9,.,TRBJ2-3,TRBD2,CASSLPYRLAGVQDTQYF,TGTGCCAGCAGCTTGCCGTACCGACTAGCGGGAGTTCAAGATACGCAGTATTTT
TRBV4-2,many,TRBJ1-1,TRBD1,CASSQIRSSGGGTEAFF,TGTGCCAGCAGCCAAATAAGATCGTCAGGGGGTGGAACTGAAGCTTTCTTT
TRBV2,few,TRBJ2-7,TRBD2,CASRILAGTGEQYF,TGTGCCAGCCGAATTCTAGCGGGAACGGGTGAGCAGTACTTC
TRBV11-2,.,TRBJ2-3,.,CANSLVVRARLNSGTDTQYF,TGTGCCAACAGCTTAGTGGTCAGGGCGCGCCTGAACTCGGGCACAGATACGCAGTATTTT
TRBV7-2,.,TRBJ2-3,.,CASSPRRADTQYF,TGTGCCAGCAGCCCGAGGAGAGCAGATACGCAGTATTTT
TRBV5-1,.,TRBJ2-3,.,CASSPLAGGWDTQYF,TGCGCCAGCAGCCCCCTAGCTGGAGGCTGGGATACGCAGTATTTT
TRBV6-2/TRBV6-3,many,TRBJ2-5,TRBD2,CASSYSRLAPKVAQYF,TGTGCCAGCAGTTACTCGCGACTAGCCCCCAAAGTGGCCCAGTACTTC
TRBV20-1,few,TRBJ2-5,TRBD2,CSARDSGRAQETQYF,TGCAGTGCTAGAGATAGCGGGAGGGCCCAAGAGACCCAGTACTTC
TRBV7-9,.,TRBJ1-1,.,CASRFTGIPEAFF,TGTGCCAGCAGATTCACAGGGATCCCCGAAGCTTTCTTT